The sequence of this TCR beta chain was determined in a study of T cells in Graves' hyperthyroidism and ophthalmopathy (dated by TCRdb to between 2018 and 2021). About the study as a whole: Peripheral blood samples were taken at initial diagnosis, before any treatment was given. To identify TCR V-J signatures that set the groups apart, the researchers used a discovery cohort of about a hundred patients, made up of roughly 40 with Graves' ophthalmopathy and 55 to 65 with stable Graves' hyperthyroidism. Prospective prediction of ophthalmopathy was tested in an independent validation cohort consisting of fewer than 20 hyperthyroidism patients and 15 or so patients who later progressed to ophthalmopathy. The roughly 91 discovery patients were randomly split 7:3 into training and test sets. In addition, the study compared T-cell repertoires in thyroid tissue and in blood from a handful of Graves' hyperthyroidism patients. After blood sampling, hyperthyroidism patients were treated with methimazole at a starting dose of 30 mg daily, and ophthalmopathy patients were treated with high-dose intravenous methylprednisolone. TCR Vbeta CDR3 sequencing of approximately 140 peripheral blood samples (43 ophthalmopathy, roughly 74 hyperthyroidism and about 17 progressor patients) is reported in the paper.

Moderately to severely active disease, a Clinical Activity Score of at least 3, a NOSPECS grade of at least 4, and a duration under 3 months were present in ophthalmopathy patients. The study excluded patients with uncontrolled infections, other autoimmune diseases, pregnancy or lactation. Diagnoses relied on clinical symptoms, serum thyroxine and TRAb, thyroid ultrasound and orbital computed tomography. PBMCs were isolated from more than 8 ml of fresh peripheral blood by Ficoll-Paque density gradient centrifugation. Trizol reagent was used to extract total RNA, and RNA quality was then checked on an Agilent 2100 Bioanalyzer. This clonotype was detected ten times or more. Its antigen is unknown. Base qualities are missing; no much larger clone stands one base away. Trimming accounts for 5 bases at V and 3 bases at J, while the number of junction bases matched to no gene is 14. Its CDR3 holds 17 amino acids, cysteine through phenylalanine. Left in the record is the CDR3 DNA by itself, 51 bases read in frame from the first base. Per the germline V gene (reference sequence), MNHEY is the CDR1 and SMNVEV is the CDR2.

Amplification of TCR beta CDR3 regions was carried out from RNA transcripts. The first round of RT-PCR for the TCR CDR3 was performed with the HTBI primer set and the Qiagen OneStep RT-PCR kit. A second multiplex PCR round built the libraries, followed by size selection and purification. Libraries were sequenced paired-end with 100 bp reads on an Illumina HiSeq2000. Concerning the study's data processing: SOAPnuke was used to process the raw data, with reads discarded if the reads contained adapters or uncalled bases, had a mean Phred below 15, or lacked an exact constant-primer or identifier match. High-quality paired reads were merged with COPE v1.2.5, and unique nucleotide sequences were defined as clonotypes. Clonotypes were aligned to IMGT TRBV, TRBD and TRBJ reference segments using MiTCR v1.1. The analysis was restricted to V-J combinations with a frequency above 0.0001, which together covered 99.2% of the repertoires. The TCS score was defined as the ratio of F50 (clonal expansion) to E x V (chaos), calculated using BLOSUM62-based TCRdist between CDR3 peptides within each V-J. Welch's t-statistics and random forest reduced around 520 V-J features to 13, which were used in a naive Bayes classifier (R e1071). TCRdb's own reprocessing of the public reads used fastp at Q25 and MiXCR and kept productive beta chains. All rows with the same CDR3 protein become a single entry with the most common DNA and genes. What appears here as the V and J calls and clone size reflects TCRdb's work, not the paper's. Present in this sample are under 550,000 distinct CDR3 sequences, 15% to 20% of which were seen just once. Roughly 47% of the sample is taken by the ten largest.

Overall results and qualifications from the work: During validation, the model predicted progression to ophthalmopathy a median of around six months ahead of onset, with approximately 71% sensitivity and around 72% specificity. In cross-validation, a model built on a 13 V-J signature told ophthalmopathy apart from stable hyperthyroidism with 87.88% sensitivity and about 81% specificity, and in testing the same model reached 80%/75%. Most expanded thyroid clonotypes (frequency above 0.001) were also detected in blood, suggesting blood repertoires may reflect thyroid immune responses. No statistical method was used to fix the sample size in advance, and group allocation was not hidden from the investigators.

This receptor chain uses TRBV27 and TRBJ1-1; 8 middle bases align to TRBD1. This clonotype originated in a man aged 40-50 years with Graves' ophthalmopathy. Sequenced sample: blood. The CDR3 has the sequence CASSPHRTGRDDTEAFF. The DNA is TGTGCCAGCAGTCCCCATAGGACAGGGAGGGATGACACTGAAGCTTTCTTT.